The 5 T cell receptor beta chains below were found in one sample sequenced in a study of blood T cell repertoires in COVID-19. TCRdb's table, derived via immunoSEQ multiplex PCR, lists solely in-frame clones and lacks some. The table has 190,000 or so clones, 70% to 90% seen once. The sequenced sample consisted of peripheral blood. These receptors were obtained from a woman in her sixties or seventies with acute or convalescent COVID-19.

This rearrangement joins TRBV19 to TRBJ2-5; possibly TRBD1 for D (6 bases). Trimming cost V 3 bases and J 4 bases, with 18 bases left between them. The CDR3 contains 16 residues. The germline V gene has CDR1 LNHDA and CDR2 SQIVND (reference sequence). DNA of the CDR3: TGTGCCAGTAGTATGAGTGGGGGCTCGGTGGTAGAGACCCAGTACTTC. It yields the protein CASSMSGGSVVETQYF. Filled out from reference TRBV19 and TRBJ2-5, the complete variable domain reads DGGITQSPKYLFRKEGQNVTLSCEQNLNHDAMYWYRQDPGQGLRLIYYSQIVNDFQKGDIAEGYSVSREKKESFPLTVTSAQKNPTAFYLCASSMSGGSVVETQYFGPGTRLLVL.

This clone was seen once. The chain couples TRBV5-1 to TRBJ1-2; 9 bases match TRBD1. The CDR3 spans 14 residues. J gave up 8 bases and V 1 base, and 6 bases lay outside the gene matches. Germline CDR1 is SGHRS and CDR2 is YFSETQ. The CDR3 here is CASSLTGQGSGYTF. The CDR3 region has the DNA TGCGCCAGCAGCTTGACCGGACAGGGGTCGGGCTACACCTTC.

The chain recombines TRBV3-1 (or the pseudogene TRBV3-2) with TRBJ2-5, with 12 bases matching TRBD2. CDR1 and CDR2 (germline): LGHDT, YNNKEL (reference sequence). V shed 3 bases and J 5 bases; nucleotides not matched to a gene: 7. The CDR3 is 16 amino acids. In DNA, the CDR3 is TGTGCCAGCAGCCACCGACTAGCGGGGGCTGGGGAGACCCAGTACTTC. This codes for CASSHRLAGAGETQYF.

This rearrangement joins TRBV7-2 to TRBJ2-7; TRBD1 agrees at 10 bases. Germline loops: CDR1 SGHTA, CDR2 FQGNSA. This CDR3 has 15 amino acids. Trimming took 5 bases from V and 2 from J; bases not matched to a gene: 6. This chain's CDR3 is CASSVVTGGTYEQYF. Written as DNA, the CDR3 is TGTGCCAGCAGCGTCGTGACAGGGGGCACCTACGAGCAGTACTTC.

In its sample, this clone was seen a few times. This chain links TRBV5-1 with TRBJ1-6, with 7 positions matching TRBD1. Per germline, CDR1 SGHRS and CDR2 YFSETQ. The ends lost 5 bases at V and 5 bases at J; junction bases unmatched: 7. The CDR3 extends over 15 amino acids. The chain's CDR3 is CASSTDRANNSPLHF. The CDR3 DNA reads as TGCGCCAGCAGTACAGACAGGGCGAATAATTCACCCCTCCACTTT.